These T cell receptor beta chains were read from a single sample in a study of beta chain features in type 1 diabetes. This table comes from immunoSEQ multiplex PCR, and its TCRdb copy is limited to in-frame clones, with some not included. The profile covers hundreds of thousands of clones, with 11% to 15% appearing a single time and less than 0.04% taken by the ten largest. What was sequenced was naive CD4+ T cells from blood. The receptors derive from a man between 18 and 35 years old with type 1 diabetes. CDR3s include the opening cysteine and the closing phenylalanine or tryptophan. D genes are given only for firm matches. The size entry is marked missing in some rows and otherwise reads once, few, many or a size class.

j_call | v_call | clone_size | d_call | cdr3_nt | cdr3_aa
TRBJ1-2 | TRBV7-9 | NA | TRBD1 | TGTGCCAGCAGCTTATTCGAGGGGGCAAACTATGGCTACACCTTC | CASSLFEGANYGYTF
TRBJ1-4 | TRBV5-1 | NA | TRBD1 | TGCGCCAGCAGCACGGGACAGAATGAAAAACTGTTTTTT | CASSTGQNEKLFF
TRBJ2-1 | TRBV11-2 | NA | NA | TGTGCCAGCAGCGCCGCGGACCCGGGCTCCAATGAGCAGTTCTTC | CASSAADPGSNEQFF
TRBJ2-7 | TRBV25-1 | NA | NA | TGTGCCAGCAGTGAACCTCAGATTCCGGGTCCCTGGGGCGAGCAGTACTTC | CASSEPQIPGPWGEQYF
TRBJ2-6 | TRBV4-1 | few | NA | TGCGCCAGCAGCCTGCAGGGGACGGTGGGCTCTGGGGCCAACGTCCTGACTTTC | CASSLQGTVGSGANVLTF
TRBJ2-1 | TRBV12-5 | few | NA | TGTGCTAGTGGTCTACAGGGTGAGCAGTTCTTC | CASGLQGEQFF
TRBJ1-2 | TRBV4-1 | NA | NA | TGCGCCAGCAGCCCTTCGGGACCTCGGGGGTCAAACTATGGCTACACCTTC | CASSPSGPRGSNYGYTF
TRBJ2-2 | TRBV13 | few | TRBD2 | TGTGCCAGCAGCTTACCCGTGGTAGCGGGAGGACTCGCGAACACCGGGGAGCTGTTTTTT | CASSLPVVAGGLANTGELFF
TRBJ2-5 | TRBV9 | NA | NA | TGTGCCAGCAGCGTGGGGGCGGACAAAGAGACCCAGTACTTC | CASSVGADKETQYF
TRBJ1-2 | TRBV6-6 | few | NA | TGTGCCAGCAGTTCAGGCTTACTGCATGGCTACACCTTC | CASSSGLLHGYTF
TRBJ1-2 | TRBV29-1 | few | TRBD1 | TGCAGCGTCGGGACAGGGGTTTACTATGGCTACACCTTC | CSVGTGVYYGYTF
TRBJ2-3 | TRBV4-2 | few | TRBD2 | TGTGCCAGCAGCCAAGTCGGATTAGCGGGGGCAGATACGCAGTATTTT | CASSQVGLAGADTQYF
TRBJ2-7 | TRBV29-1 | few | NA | TGCAGCGTTTCTGCCCCCGAGCGCTACGAGACCTACGAGCAGTACTTC | CSVSAPERYETYEQYF
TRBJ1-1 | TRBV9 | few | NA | TGTGCCAGCAGCGTACATGGGGAGACCGAAGCTTTCTTT | CASSVHGETEAFF
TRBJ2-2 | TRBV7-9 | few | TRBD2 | TGTGCCATCAAAATAAGGACTAGCGGGGGATCTGGGGAGCTGTTTTTT | CAIKIRTSGGSGELFF
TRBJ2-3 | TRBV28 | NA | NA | TGTGCCAGCAGTTTGGGGGGAACAGATACGCAGTATTTT | CASSLGGTDTQYF
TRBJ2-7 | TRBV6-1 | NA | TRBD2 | TGTGCCAGCAGTGAAGGCGGGAGGCGCTACGAGCAGTACTTC | CASSEGGRRYEQYF
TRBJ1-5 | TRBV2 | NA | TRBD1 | TGTGCCAGCAGTACCGACAGGGAGAATCAGCCCCAGCATTTT | CASSTDRENQPQHF
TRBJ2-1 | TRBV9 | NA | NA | TGTGCCAGCAGCGTAGAAAGGGACAATGAGCAGTTCTTC | CASSVERDNEQFF
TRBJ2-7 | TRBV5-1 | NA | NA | TGCGCCAGCAGCTTGGGTAAACCAGGGTTCCTTTCCGAGCAGTACTTC | CASSLGKPGFLSEQYF
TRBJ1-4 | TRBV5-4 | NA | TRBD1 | TGTGCCAGCAGCTCGGGACAGGATGAAAAACTGTTTTTT | CASSSGQDEKLFF
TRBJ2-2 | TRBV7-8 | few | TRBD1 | TGTGCCAGCAGCGAGCTACAGGGGGACACCGGGGAGCTGTTTTTT | CASSELQGDTGELFF
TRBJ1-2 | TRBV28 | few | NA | TGTGCCAGCAGTACAGGGTGGAGCTATGGCTACACCTTC | CASSTGWSYGYTF
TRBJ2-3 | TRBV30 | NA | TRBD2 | TGTGCCTGGAGTATCGGGGGGGATACGCAGTATTTT | CAWSIGGDTQYF
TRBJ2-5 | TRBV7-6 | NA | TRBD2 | TGTGCCAGCAGCTTGGGACTAGCGGGAGGGCAAGAGACCCAGTACTTC | CASSLGLAGGQETQYF
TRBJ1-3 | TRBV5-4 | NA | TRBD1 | TGTGCCAGCAGCTTAGGGACAGGTCGTGACTCTGGAAACACCATATATTTT | CASSLGTGRDSGNTIYF
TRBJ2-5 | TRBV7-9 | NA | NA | TGTGCCAGCAGCCGTACCGCAGAGACCCAGTACTTC | CASSRTAETQYF
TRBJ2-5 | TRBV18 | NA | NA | TGTGCCAGCTCACCACAGGGAGAGACCCAGTACTTC | CASSPQGETQYF
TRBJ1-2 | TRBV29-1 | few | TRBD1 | TGCAGCGTGGGACAGGGGGCCGGAGGCTACACCTTC | CSVGQGAGGYTF
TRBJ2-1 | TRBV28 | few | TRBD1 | TGTGCCAGCAGAGTCGGACAGGGGTCCTACAATGAGCAGTTCTTC | CASRVGQGSYNEQFF
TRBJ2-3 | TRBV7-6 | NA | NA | TGTGCCAGCAGCCGCGATGTTGCGAGCACAGATACGCAGTATTTT | CASSRDVASTDTQYF
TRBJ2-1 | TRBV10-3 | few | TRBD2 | TGTGCCATCAGTGCGCCTAGCGGGAGGAATACCTACAATGAGCAGTTCTTC | CAISAPSGRNTYNEQFF
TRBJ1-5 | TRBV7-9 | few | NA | TGTGCCAGCAGCTTAGCAGGGTATAATCAGCCCCAGCATTTT | CASSLAGYNQPQHF
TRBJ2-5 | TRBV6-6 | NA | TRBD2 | TGTGCCAGCAGTTTGTTGGGGGGGGGCCAAGAGACCCAGTACTTC | CASSLLGGGQETQYF
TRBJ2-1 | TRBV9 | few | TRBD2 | TGTGCCAGCAGCGTAGGGGGAGGGCGATACAATGAGCAGTTCTTC | CASSVGGGRYNEQFF
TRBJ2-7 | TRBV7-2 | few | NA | TGTGCCAGCAATATGGACCGATCCTACGAGCAGTACTTC | CASNMDRSYEQYF
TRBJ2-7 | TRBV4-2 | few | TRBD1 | TGTGCCAGCAGCCAAGACTACTTATCCGGGACAGGGTCCTACGAGCAGTACTTC | CASSQDYLSGTGSYEQYF
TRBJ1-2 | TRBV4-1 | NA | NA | TGCGCCAGCAGCCAAACGTTGGGTAACGGCTACACCTTC | CASSQTLGNGYTF
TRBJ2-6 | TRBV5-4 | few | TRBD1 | TGTGCCAGCAGCTCTGGACAGGGTCCTTCTGGGGCCAACGTCCTGACTTTC | CASSSGQGPSGANVLTF
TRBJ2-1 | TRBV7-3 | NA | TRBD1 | TGTGCCAGCAGCTTCAGACAGGGAACCTCCTACAATGAGCAGTTCTTC | CASSFRQGTSYNEQFF
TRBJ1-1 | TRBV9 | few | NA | TGTGCCAGCAGCGTATACGAGGGAGGAGGCACTGAAGCTTTCTTT | CASSVYEGGGTEAFF
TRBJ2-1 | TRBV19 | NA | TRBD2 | TGTGCCAGTAGTCCGACCCGGACTAGCGTCGATGAGCAGTTCTTC | CASSPTRTSVDEQFF
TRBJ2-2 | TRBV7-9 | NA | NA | TGTGCCAGCAGCTGGGCGGAGGGCCGGTACACCGGGGAGCTGTTTTTT | CASSWAEGRYTGELFF